The T cell receptor beta chain described here comes from a study of blood T cells in healthy people across ages (dated by TCRdb to 2015 to 2017). Regarding the research as a whole: In model experiments, template switching captured roughly one uniquely barcoded TCR beta cDNA molecule for every two T cells. For two donors (one aged 18 to 29 and one aged 80 or older), the study analyzed two additional independent replicas of 1 million unique cDNA reads from the same blood draw. Donors were grouped into four age groups: young (average 16 years), middle-aged (about 40), aged (around 60) and long-lived (around 80). The study measured age-related changes in TCR beta repertoire diversity using deep sequencing normalized with unique cDNA molecular identifiers. To avoid experimental bias, donors of different ages were spread randomly across the sequencing lanes. The investigation overall reported the following: Estimates of total diversity based on one million sequenced T cells were considered lower bounds and underestimates. The percentage of naive T cells measured by flow cytometry correlated strongly with observed TCR beta diversity. Donor CMV infection status was unknown, potentially confounding age-related changes in expanded clonotypes. Because profiling used bulk unsorted PBMCs, naive and antigen-experienced compartments could not be compared conclusively. Observed TCR beta diversity per million T cells fell roughly linearly with age, and a significant reduction was already apparent by age roughly 40. The long-lived group showed more naive CD4+ T cells, fewer expanded clones and increased TCR diversity than the aged group, suggesting age selection.

Donors were under 40 systemically healthy Caucasian individuals from Russia aged roughly 6 to 100 years. Each donor gave about 9.7 milliliters of peripheral blood, drawn into EDTA-treated Vacutainer tubes. Ficoll-Paque density-gradient centrifugation was used to isolate PBMCs, with at least 6.5 million obtained per sample. Trizol reagent was used to extract total RNA from PBMCs, with at least 6 micrograms per sample. For every donor, flow cytometry on a PBMC aliquot measured the percentage of naive CD45RAhigh/CD27high T cells. The library was generated by 5' RACE. The instrument given in TCRdb is Illumina HiSeq 2500. The second PCR ran for about 6 to 11 cycles and used a J-beta primer mix along with a sample-barcoded 5' primer. A unique molecular identifier was introduced onto each TCR beta cDNA molecule by a template-switch 5' adaptor carrying 12 random nucleotides. Each sample yielded at least 2.5 million CDR3-containing paired-end reads. All of the RNA was converted into first-strand cDNA using the Mint cDNA synthesis kit, with a TRBC-specific oligonucleotide serving as the primer. After uracil-DNA glycosylase treatment, a first 18-cycle PCR used universal primers M1SS and BC2_uni_R on all cDNA. The study's processing was this. Each sample was normalized by randomly selecting 1 million high-quality reads, each carrying a distinct molecular identifier. Reads sharing molecular identifiers were discarded rather than binned into consensus sequences. CDR3 identification, clonotype clustering and error correction used MiTCR with a Q25 quality threshold and the strictest error-elimination algorithm. Lower-bound total TCR beta diversity was estimated with a nonparametric unseen species model using Euler transformation. TCRdb reworked the public reads: Q25 trimming with fastp, MiXCR clone assembly, productive beta chains retained. When rows share a CDR3 protein, they turn into one entry using the most common DNA and genes. The V and J calls follow TCRdb's processing rather than the paper's. The table for this sample lists hundreds of thousands of distinct CDR3 sequences; about 62% of them were counted only once. Approximately 20% of the sample rests with the top ten.

This clonotype occurred a few times. This clone's antigen is unknown. Nothing much larger sits one base from this clone, and base qualities are not available. The CDR3 holds 13 amino acids from the cysteine to the phenylalanine. Here the CDR3 DNA is all that survives: 39 bases in frame from base 1. The germline V gene supplies CDR1 LGHNA and CDR2 YNFKEQ. The sequence was collected from a man aged 25 to 40 in good health. The material sequenced was blood. Here the chain combines TRBV4-2 and TRBJ2-7; no D gene call is confident. The tail of the sequence fits TRBJ2-5 better, so the J call may be wrong. The CDR3 loop reads CASSERATETQYF. The DNA reads TGTGCCAGCAGCGAACGAGCTACAGAGACCCAGTACTTC.